These 22 T cell receptor beta chains originate from one sample sequenced in a study of graft-versus-host responses after intestinal transplantation. No antigen is known for these receptors. TCRdb's table, derived via immunoSEQ multiplex PCR, lists solely in-frame clones and lacks some. The table includes about 70,000 clones, around 91% detected once. The sample here was unstimulated CD8+ T cells sorted from spleen or lymph node cells, taken before transplant. These receptor sequences come from a human donor who was the organ donor for an intestinal transplant.

This chain links TRBV14 with TRBJ2-5; TRBD1 matches 9 bases. This CDR3 comprises 18 residues. The V gene end was trimmed by 4 bases and the J gene end by 5 bases; junction bases not matched to a gene: 17. Germline V gene lookup returns CDR1 SGHDN and CDR2 FVKESK. CDR3 loop: CASSLSRGQGRLNETQYF. The DNA of the CDR3 is TGTGCCAGCAGCCTTAGTCGTGGACAGGGGCGATTAAACGAGACCCAGTACTTC.

The chain employs TRBV6-1 and TRBJ2-3; TRBD2 matches 7 bases. Trimming cost V 3 bases and J 2 bases; bases outside gene matches: 5. Germline assignment: CDR1 MNHNS and CDR2 SASEGT. CDR3 length equals 15 residues. The CDR3 bases are TGTGCCAGCAGTGAGTCTAGCGGATCCACAGATACGCAGTATTTT. Encoded protein: CASSESSGSTDTQYF.

This sequence joins TRBV2 and TRBJ2-3; 11 nucleotides align to TRBD2. The CDR3 length is 18 residues. From germline, CDR1 is SNHLY and CDR2 FYNNEI. The V gene end was trimmed by 8 bases and the J gene end by 1 base; junction bases not matched to a gene: 14. DNA for the CDR3: TGTGCCAGCCTGGGGCTAGCGGGGGGCCGAGCCGGCACAGATACGCAGTATTTT. Amino acid sequence: CASLGLAGGRAGTDTQYF.

The chain couples TRBV6-1 to TRBJ1-2; TRBD1 matches 7 bases. Trimming removed 6 bases from V and 5 bases from J; junction bases left unmatched: 9. The V gene's germline CDR1 is MNHNS and CDR2 SASEGT. The length of the CDR3 is 14 residues. CDR3 protein: CASSKETGRYGYTF. The CDR3 DNA sequence: TGTGCCAGCAGCAAAGAGACAGGGCGATATGGCTACACCTTC.

This chain joins TRBV5-1 and TRBJ1-2, with D unresolved. This CDR3 has 11 amino acids. Trimming stripped 2 bases from V and 7 bases from J, with 6 bases between. CDR1 and CDR2 (germline): SGHRS, YFSETQ. Here the CDR3 reads CASSFAGGYTF. The CDR3 bases are TGCGCCAGCAGCTTCGCAGGTGGCTACACCTTC.

The rearrangement links TRBV6-6 to TRBJ1-4, with 9 bases fitting TRBD1. The J segment lost 6 bases and the V segment lost 5 bases, leaving 7 bases of the junction unmatched. Germline V lookup: CDR1 MNHNY, CDR2 SVGAGI (reference sequence). The CDR3 is 15 residues long. The CDR3 DNA is TGTGCCAGCAGTGCAGACGGGACAGGGTATGAAAAACTGTTTTTT. Residues: CASSADGTGYEKLFF.

This chain uses TRBV7-6 with TRBJ2-5; no clear D gene. The V and J ends lost 1 base and 5 bases respectively, with 11 bases between them. The CDR3 is made up of 14 amino acids. Germline CDR1 SGHVS, CDR2 FNYEAQ. The CDR3 spells CASSLETEGETQYF. The CDR3 coding sequence is TGTGCCAGCAGCTTAGAAACAGAAGGCGAGACCCAGTACTTC. The full variable domain, completed using reference TRBV7-6 and TRBJ2-5, is GAGVSQSPRYKVTKRGQDVALRCDPISGHVSLYWYRQALGQGPEFLTYFNYEAQQDKSGLPNDRFSAERPEGSISTLTIQRTEQRDSAMYRCASSLETEGETQYFGPGTRLLVL.

The V and J genes are TRBV6-4 and TRBJ2-1; 7 bases match TRBD2. After removal of 0 bases from V and 6 bases from J, the junction contained 5 bases not matched to a gene. This CDR3 contains 15 residues. The germline gives CDR1 MRHNA, CDR2 SNTAGT. Here the CDR3 DNA reads TGTGCCAGCAGTGACTCGGAAGGGGAGGGCAATGAGCAGTTCTTC. It codes for CASSDSEGEGNEQFF.

V is TRBV4-1 and J is TRBJ2-7, with 7 bases that match TRBD1. CDR3 length equals 13 residues. CDR1 MGHRA and CDR2 YSYEKL come from the germline V gene. The V segment lost 4 bases and the J segment 0 bases; nucleotides outside the gene matches: 0. The CDR3, as DNA: TGCGCCAGCAGCCGACAGGGCTCCTACGAGCAGTACGTC. Translated, it gives CASSRQGSYEQYV.

This chain uses TRBV2 with TRBJ2-3; 11 bases line up with TRBD2. Germline V gene lookup returns CDR1 SNHLY and CDR2 FYNNEI. The CDR3 covers 17 residues. The V segment lost 6 bases and the J segment 1 base; nucleotides outside the gene matches: 9. The CDR3 region has the DNA TGTGCCAGCAGATTCCAGACGGGACTAGCGGGCACAGATACGCAGTATTTT. This codes for CASRFQTGLAGTDTQYF. Full variable domain (missing parts from reference TRBV2 and TRBJ2-3): EPEVTQTPSHQVTQMGQEVILRCVPISNHLYFYWYRQILGQKVEFLVSFYNNEISEKSEIFDDQFSVERPDGSNFTLKIRSTKLEDSAMYFCASRFQTGLAGTDTQYFGPGTRLTVL.

The J gene is TRBJ2-3, the V gene TRBV5-6; 8 nucleotides match TRBD1. This CDR3 has 15 amino acids. Germline CDR1 SGHDT, CDR2 YYEEEE. V trimming: 1 base; J trimming: 3 bases; junction bases outside the gene matches: 4. CDR3 nucleotides: TGTGCCAGCAGCTTGAGACAGGGGCCAACAGATACGCAGTATTTT. Protein sequence: CASSLRQGPTDTQYF.

The gene calls are TRBV5-4 and TRBJ2-7; possibly TRBD2 for D (6 bases). The V end was cut by 0 bases, the J end by 2 bases, with 9 bases between. The CDR3 sequence is 14 residues long. The germline V gene encodes CDR1 SGHNT and CDR2 YYREEE (reference sequence). CDR3 bases: TGTGCCAGCAGCTTGGTCGGGGGTGCCTACGAGCAGTACGTC. Amino acid sequence: CASSLVGGAYEQYV.

The rearrangement joins TRBV4-1 to TRBJ2-3; no definite D call. Germline loops: CDR1 MGHRA, CDR2 YSYEKL. The CDR3 contains 18 residues. With 0 bases removed from V and 0 bases from J, the gap between germline ends came to 16 bases. The CDR3 nucleotides are TGCGCCAGCAGCCAAGATCGCACGACTCGTGCTAGCACAGATACGCAGTATTTT. This gives the protein CASSQDRTTRASTDTQYF.

The V gene is TRBV2, the J gene TRBJ2-3; maybe TRBD2 (6 bases). Germline lookup yields CDR1 SNHLY and CDR2 FYNNEI. The length of the CDR3 is 17 residues. Deletions cut 3 bases from V and 2 bases from J, with 18 bases between. The CDR3 DNA is TGTGCCAGCAGTGAGGGTTGGGACTCCGATCACACAGATACGCAGTATTTT. This encodes CASSEGWDSDHTDTQYF.

The rearrangement joins TRBV28 to TRBJ1-6, with D possibly matching TRBD1 (5 bases). The germline V gene has CDR1 MDHEN and CDR2 SYDVKM. V lost 6 bases and J lost 0, with 24 bases in between. CDR3 length: 20 residues. This CDR3 reads CASSPTGGTGRSSYNSPLHF. Written as DNA, the CDR3 is TGTGCCAGCAGCCCCACGGGGGGGACGGGACGGAGCTCCTATAATTCACCCCTCCACTTT.

This chain uses TRBV6-5 with TRBJ2-1, with D unresolved. V was pared by 4 bases and J by 4 bases, with 8 bases between. CDR3 length: 13 residues. The V gene's germline CDR1 is MNHEY and CDR2 SVGAGI. The CDR3 DNA sequence: TGTGCCAGCAGTTCGACTTCTTACAATGAGCAGTTCTTC. Its protein product is CASSSTSYNEQFF.

The chain employs TRBV7-8 and TRBJ1-5, with D perhaps TRBD1 (6 bases). Germline V gene data show CDR1 as SGHVS and CDR2 as FQNEAQ. Trimming pared 8 bases from V and 5 bases from J, leaving 25 bases between. This CDR3 has 17 residues. The CDR3 reads CASSEDPNRQADQPQHF. The CDR3 DNA reads as TGTGCCAGCTCAGAAGACCCTAATCGACAGGCCGATCAGCCCCAGCATTTT.

The J gene is TRBJ2-1, the V gene TRBV7-6; TRBD2 matches at 8 bases. Germline CDR1 and CDR2: SGHVS and FNYEAQ. The CDR3 consists of 16 residues. Losses at the gene ends were 6 bases for V and 4 bases for J; bases not matched to a gene: 11. This chain's CDR3 is CASSPSPGGPYNEQFF. CDR3 bases: TGTGCCAGCAGTCCTAGCCCGGGGGGGCCTTACAATGAGCAGTTCTTC.

The CDR3 spells CTSSRSSGGPTSSYNEQFF. Written as DNA, the CDR3 is TGCACCAGCAGCCGGTCGTCGGGGGGGCCAACTAGCTCCTACAATGAGCAGTTCTTC. The J gene is TRBJ2-1, the V gene TRBV1; the table names TRBD2, a call not compared with the DNA. TRBV1 is listed as a pseudogene. The CDR3 consists of 19 residues.

The rearrangement links TRBV7-3 to TRBJ2-1; TRBD2 matches 16 bases. Germline CDR1 SGHTA, CDR2 FQGTGA. The CDR3 covers 15 residues. V was clipped by 5 bases and J by 8 bases; unmatched bases: 3. CDR3 DNA: TGTGCCAGCAGCCCAGGGACTAGCGGGGGGGATGAGCAGTTCTTC. This gives the protein CASSPGTSGGDEQFF.

The chain combines TRBV28 with TRBJ1-2, with D possibly TRBD1 on 5 matching bases. V was clipped by 6 bases and J by 5 bases, with 19 bases between them. Germline V CDR1 and CDR2: MDHEN, SYDVKM. This CDR3 comprises 15 residues. This CDR3 reads CASSRRVGGIYGYTF. CDR3 in DNA: TGTGCCAGCAGCAGAAGAGTGGGGGGGATATATGGCTACACCTTC.

The chain joins TRBV2 to TRBJ2-1; tentative D call: TRBD1 (5 bases). CDR1 and CDR2 (germline): SNHLY, FYNNEI. The CDR3 is 15 amino acids. The V and J ends lost 10 bases and 1 base respectively, with 17 bases between them. CDR3: CATPSPGISYNEQFF. The CDR3 bases are TGTGCCACCCCATCCCCAGGGATTTCCTACAATGAGCAGTTCTTC.